These 23 T cell receptor beta chains share one sample of origin, sequenced in a study of blood T cell repertoires in COVID-19 (TCRdb year 2020). The method was the immunoSEQ multiplex PCR assay. Not all clones reach the TCRdb copy of this immuneACCESS table, which keeps in-frame sequences only. Checked studies attribute under half of the gap to unresolved V genes and leave the rest unexplained. In all, the sample holds about 190,000 clones, and around 84% of those were seen once. The ten largest clones add up to 13% to 15% of the sample. The sample taken for sequencing was peripheral blood. Source of these receptors: a man aged 30-40 years with active or convalescent COVID-19.

The rearrangement links TRBV19 to TRBJ1-2, with unresolved D. CDR3 length: 16 residues. Germline loops: CDR1 LNHDA, CDR2 SQIVND (reference sequence). V was trimmed by 3 bases and J by 4 bases, leaving 18 bases between them. The CDR3 region is CASSISPGRGGYGYTF. Here the CDR3 DNA reads TGTGCCAGTAGTATCTCTCCGGGGAGAGGAGGCTATGGCTACACCTTC.

This clone was detected ten times or more. The CDR3 sequence: CASRGPGTSAYEQYF. The CDR3 DNA is TGTGCCAGCAGGGGACCCGGGACTAGCGCGTACGAGCAGTACTTC. The chain links TRBV6-6 to TRBJ2-7; the match to TRBD2 covers 10 bases. With 6 bases clipped from V and 4 bases from J, the junction kept 9 bases outside the gene matches. CDR3 length: 15 amino acids. Germline loops: CDR1 MNHNY, CDR2 SVGAGI (reference sequence).

The V and J genes are TRBV4-1 and TRBJ2-7; 10 bases align to TRBD2. CDR1 is MGHRA and CDR2 is YSYEKL in the germline V gene. Trimming at V came to 0 bases and at J to 2 bases, leaving 1 base not matched to a gene. This CDR3 comprises 15 residues. The CDR3 loop reads CASSQEGLATYEQYF. CDR3 sequence (DNA): TGCGCCAGCAGCCAAGAGGGACTAGCGACCTACGAGCAGTACTTC.

The gene calls are TRBV11-2 and TRBJ1-5; TRBD1 matches 8 bases. The trim removed 0 bases at V and 9 bases at J, leaving 19 bases unmatched. The CDR3 has 19 residues. Germline assignment: CDR1 SGHAT and CDR2 FQNNGV. The CDR3 DNA follows: TGTGCCAGCAGCTTAGATGGGCCGGGACAGGCGATTTCCCAATCGCCCCAGCATTTT. Protein sequence: CASSLDGPGQAISQSPQHF.

V and J are TRBV5-4 and TRBJ2-7; 7 bases align to TRBD2. V was pared by 2 bases and J by 3 bases, with 11 bases of the junction left unmatched. The CDR3 totals 16 residues. Germline lookup yields CDR1 SGHNT and CDR2 YYREEE (reference sequence). CDR3 coding DNA: TGTGCCAGCAGCTTACACGGTAGCGGGTTCAACTACGAGCAGTACTTC. As protein: CASSLHGSGFNYEQYF.

This clone appeared a single time. This chain connects TRBV2 to TRBJ1-4, with 8 bases matching TRBD1. The V segment lost 5 bases and the J segment 3 bases; nucleotides outside the gene matches: 8. The CDR3 extends over 16 amino acids. CDR1 and CDR2 (germline): SNHLY, FYNNEI. For the CDR3, the DNA is TGTGCCAGCAGTTTTGGACAGGGCAAGGCTAATGAAAAACTGTTTTTT. It specifies CASSFGQGKANEKLFF.

The chain couples TRBV29-1 to TRBJ2-5; D remains ambiguous. CDR1 is SQVTM and CDR2 is ANQGSEA in the germline V gene. V lost 4 bases and J lost 3, with 6 bases in between. The CDR3 loop spans 11 amino acids. The CDR3 coding sequence is TGCAGCGTTGGCAGAAAAGAGACCCAGTACTTC. It yields the protein CSVGRKETQYF.

This clone appeared once. V and J are TRBV6-5 and TRBJ2-3; perhaps TRBD2 as D (6 bases). Germline CDR1 MNHEY, CDR2 SVGAGI. Trimming left V 3 bases short and J 0 bases short, with 13 bases between. CDR3 length equals 16 residues. This CDR3 is CASSYGGASSTDTQYF. The CDR3, as DNA: TGTGCCAGCAGTTATGGCGGGGCTTCTAGCACAGATACGCAGTATTTT.

The V and J genes are TRBV7-2 and TRBJ2-1; 15 bases line up with TRBD2. The CDR3 totals 14 residues. Per the germline V gene, CDR1 is SGHTA and CDR2 is FQGNSA. J was trimmed by 15 bases and V by 1 base; bases with no gene match: 4. The CDR3: CASSLERTSGGGFF. CDR3 nucleotides: TGTGCCAGCAGCTTAGAGCGGACTAGCGGGGGGGGGTTCTTC.

The rearrangement links TRBV7-9 to TRBJ2-7; no clear D. This CDR3 is built from 15 residues. Germline values: CDR1 SEHNR, CDR2 FQNEAQ (reference sequence). V was cut by 5 bases and J by 0 bases, with 14 bases left in between. The CDR3 region has the DNA TGTGCCAGCAGCCCAGCGACCGTGAGCTCCTACGAGCAGTACTTC. It specifies CASSPATVSSYEQYF.

V usage is TRBV5-1 and J usage is TRBJ1-2; perhaps TRBD1 as D (6 bases). Per the germline V gene, CDR1 is SGHRS and CDR2 is YFSETQ. The CDR3 is 13 amino acids. V lost 4 bases and J 4 bases, leaving 11 bases between the germline ends. This chain's CDR3 is CASSVGQLYGYTF. In DNA, the CDR3 is TGCGCCAGCAGCGTAGGACAGCTCTATGGCTACACCTTC.

CDR3 coding DNA: TGCAGCGCCGCGGAGGCATGGGACACTGAAGCTTTCTTT. The encoded protein is CSAAEAWDTEAFF. This chain uses TRBV29-1 with TRBJ1-1; D unclear. Germline V gene data show CDR1 as SQVTM and CDR2 as ANQGSEA. Trimming cost V 7 bases and J 3 bases, with 15 bases left between them. The CDR3 runs 13 residues.

The chain has TRBV5-8 and TRBJ2-2; TRBD1 is a possible D gene (6 bases). CDR3 size: 16 residues. In germline, CDR1 is SGHTS, CDR2 YDEGEE. V lost 2 bases and J lost 4, with 15 bases in between. CDR3 nucleotides: TGTGCCAGCAGCTTATTGGGGGCGATCGGCACCGGGGAGCTGTTTTTT. As protein: CASSLLGAIGTGELFF.

V and J are TRBV2 and TRBJ2-6, with 7 bases aligning to TRBD1. The CDR3 has 17 amino acids. Trimming cost V 3 bases and J 2 bases; bases outside gene matches: 7. Per the germline V gene, CDR1 is SNHLY and CDR2 is FYNNEI. The chain's CDR3 is CASSDETGSPGANVLTF. CDR3 nucleotide sequence: TGTGCCAGCAGTGATGAGACAGGGAGCCCTGGGGCCAACGTCCTGACTTTC.

This chain uses TRBV4-1 with TRBJ1-2; no definite D call. Germline V gene lookup returns CDR1 MGHRA and CDR2 YSYEKL. The CDR3 runs 16 residues. Deletions cut 3 bases from V and 2 bases from J, with 16 bases between. The CDR3 sequence: CASSHRIGGANYGYTF. DNA of the CDR3: TGCGCCAGCAGCCATCGCATCGGAGGCGCCAACTATGGCTACACCTTC.

V and J are TRBV19 and TRBJ1-5; D ambiguous. The CDR3 length is 15 residues. Trimming cost V 3 bases and J 7 bases, with 16 bases left between them. In germline, CDR1 is LNHDA, CDR2 SQIVND (reference sequence). CDR3 nucleotides: TGTGCCAGTAGTATTCGGTGGGAGGGAGGACAGCCCCAGCATTTT. This sequence encodes CASSIRWEGGQPQHF.

The chain uses TRBV5-1 and TRBJ2-5, with 8 bases identical to TRBD1. Looked up from germline, CDR1 is SGHRS and CDR2 is YFSETQ. This CDR3 has 16 amino acids. V gave up 0 bases and J gave up 2 bases; unmatched junction bases: 6. The CDR3 DNA is TGCGCCAGCAGCTTGGTGGTAGGGACAGGTCAAGAGACCCAGTACTTC. Translation gives CASSLVVGTGQETQYF.

The genes are TRBV7-9 and TRBJ2-1; 10 nucleotides align to TRBD2. Germline assignment: CDR1 SEHNR and CDR2 FQNEAQ (reference sequence). The CDR3 spans 18 residues. The V segment lost 2 bases and the J segment 0 bases; nucleotides outside the gene matches: 7. CDR3 in amino acids: CASSLLSGGPSSYNEQFF. In DNA form, the CDR3 reads TGTGCCAGCAGCTTACTTAGCGGGGGGCCGAGCTCCTACAATGAGCAGTTCTTC.

V is TRBV9 and J is TRBJ2-3, with D possibly TRBD2 on 6 matching bases. The germline V gene has CDR1 SGDLS and CDR2 YYNGEE. Trimming took off 4 bases at V and 6 bases at J, with 21 bases between the two ends. The CDR3 is 16 residues long. For the CDR3, the DNA is TGTGCCAGCAGCCCGACCGGGAGCCCAATCGTGGATACGCAGTATTTT. As protein: CASSPTGSPIVDTQYF.

This chain links TRBV11-2 with TRBJ1-3; a weak D match, TRBD1 (5 bases). Germline CDR1 and CDR2: SGHAT and FQNNGV. The CDR3 length is 14 residues. The germline V and J ends were trimmed by 5 bases and 4 bases, with 12 bases remaining between them. The CDR3 nucleotides are TGTGCCAGCAGCCCAGGGACTGCAGGAAACACCATATATTTT. Encoded protein: CASSPGTAGNTIYF.

V is TRBV19 and J is TRBJ1-3; the D is unclear. This CDR3 spans 12 amino acids. V lost 3 bases and J 8 bases, leaving 8 bases between the germline ends. Germline loops: CDR1 LNHDA, CDR2 SQIVND (reference sequence). CDR3 region: CASSISVDTIYF. CDR3 bases: TGTGCCAGTAGTATCTCTGTTGACACCATATATTTT.

The chain has TRBV27 and TRBJ1-1; 10 nucleotides line up with TRBD1. The CDR3 has 18 amino acids. The V and J ends lost 5 bases and 0 bases, in that order; junction bases with no gene match: 12. CDR1 and CDR2 from the germline V gene are MNHEY and SMNVEV (reference sequence). CDR3 sequence reads: CASSPRQGAYGMNTEAFF. The CDR3 DNA sequence: TGTGCCAGCAGTCCCCGACAGGGGGCTTACGGGATGAACACTGAAGCTTTCTTT.

V usage is TRBV10-1 and J usage is TRBJ1-1, with D hard to call. Germline values: CDR1 WNHNN, CDR2 SYGVQD (reference sequence). The CDR3 extends over 13 amino acids. Deletions cut 6 bases from V and 1 base from J, with 9 bases between. The CDR3 spells CASRVDWNTEAFF. The CDR3 DNA reads TGCGCCAGCAGGGTTGACTGGAACACTGAAGCTTTCTTT.